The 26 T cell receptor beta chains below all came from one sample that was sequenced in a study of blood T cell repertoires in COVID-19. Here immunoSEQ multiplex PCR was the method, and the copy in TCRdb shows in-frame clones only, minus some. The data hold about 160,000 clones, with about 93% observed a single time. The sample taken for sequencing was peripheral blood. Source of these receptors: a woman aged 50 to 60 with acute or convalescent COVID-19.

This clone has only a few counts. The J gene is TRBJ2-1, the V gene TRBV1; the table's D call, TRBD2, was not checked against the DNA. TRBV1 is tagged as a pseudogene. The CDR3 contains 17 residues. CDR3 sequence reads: CTSSQVRLAGEHNEQFF. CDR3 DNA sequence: TGCACCAGCAGCCAAGTCCGACTAGCGGGAGAACACAATGAGCAGTTCTTC.

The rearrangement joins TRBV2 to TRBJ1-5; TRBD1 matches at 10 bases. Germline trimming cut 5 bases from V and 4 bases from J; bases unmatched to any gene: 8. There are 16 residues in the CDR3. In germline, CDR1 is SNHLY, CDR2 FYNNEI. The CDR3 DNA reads TGTGCCAGCAGTCTAGCCGGGACAGGGGTTAATCAGCCCCAGCATTTT. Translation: CASSLAGTGVNQPQHF.

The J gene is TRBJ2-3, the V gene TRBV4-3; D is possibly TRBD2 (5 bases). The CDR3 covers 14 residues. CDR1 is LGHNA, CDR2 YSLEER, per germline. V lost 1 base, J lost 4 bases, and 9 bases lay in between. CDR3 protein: CASSQAEGADTQYF. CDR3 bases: TGCGCCAGCAGCCAAGCTGAGGGCGCAGATACGCAGTATTTT.

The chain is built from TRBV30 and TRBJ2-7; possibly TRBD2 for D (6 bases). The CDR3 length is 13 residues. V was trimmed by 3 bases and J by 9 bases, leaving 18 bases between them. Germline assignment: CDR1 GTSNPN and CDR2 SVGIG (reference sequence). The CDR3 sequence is CAWRLGRPGVQYF. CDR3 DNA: TGTGCCTGGAGGTTAGGACGACCGGGGGTGCAGTACTTC.

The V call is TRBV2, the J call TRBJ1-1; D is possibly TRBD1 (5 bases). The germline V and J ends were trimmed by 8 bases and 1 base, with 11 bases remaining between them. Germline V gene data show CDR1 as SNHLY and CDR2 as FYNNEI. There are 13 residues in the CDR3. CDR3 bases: TGTGCCAGCCTGGGGGGTACGAACACTGAAGCTTTCTTT. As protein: CASLGGTNTEAFF.

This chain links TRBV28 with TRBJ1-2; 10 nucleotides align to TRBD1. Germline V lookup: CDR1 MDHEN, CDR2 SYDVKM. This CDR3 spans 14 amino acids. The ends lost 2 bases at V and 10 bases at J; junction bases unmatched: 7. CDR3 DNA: TGTGCCAGCAGTTTACCCACCGGGACAGGGGACTACACCTTC. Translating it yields CASSLPTGTGDYTF.

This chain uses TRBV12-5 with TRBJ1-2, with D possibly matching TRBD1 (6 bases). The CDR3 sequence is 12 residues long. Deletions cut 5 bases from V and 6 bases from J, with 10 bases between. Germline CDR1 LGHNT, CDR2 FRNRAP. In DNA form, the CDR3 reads TGTGCTAGTGGTCCCCGGGACAATGGCTACACCTTC. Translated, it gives CASGPRDNGYTF.

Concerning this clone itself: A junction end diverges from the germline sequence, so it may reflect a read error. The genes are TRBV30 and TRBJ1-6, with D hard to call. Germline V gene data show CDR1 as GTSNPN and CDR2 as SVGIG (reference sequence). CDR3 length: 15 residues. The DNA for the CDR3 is TGTGCCTGGAGTGTTCCGGGATCCTATAATTTACCCCTCCACTTT. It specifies CAWSVPGSYNLPLHF.

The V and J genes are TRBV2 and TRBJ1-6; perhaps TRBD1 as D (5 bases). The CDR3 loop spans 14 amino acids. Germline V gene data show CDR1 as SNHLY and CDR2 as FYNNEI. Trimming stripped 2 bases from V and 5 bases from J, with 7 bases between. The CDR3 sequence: CASSETGDNSPLHF. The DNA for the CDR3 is TGTGCCAGCAGTGAAACAGGCGATAATTCACCCCTCCACTTT.

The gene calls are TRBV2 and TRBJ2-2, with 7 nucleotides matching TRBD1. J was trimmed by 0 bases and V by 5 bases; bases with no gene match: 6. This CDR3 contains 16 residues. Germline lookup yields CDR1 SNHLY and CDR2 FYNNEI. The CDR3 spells CASSQEGQTNTGELFF. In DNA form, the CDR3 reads TGTGCCAGCAGTCAAGAGGGACAGACGAACACCGGGGAGCTGTTTTTT. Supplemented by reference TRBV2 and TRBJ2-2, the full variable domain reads EPEVTQTPSHQVTQMGQEVILRCVPISNHLYFYWYRQILGQKVEFLVSFYNNEISEKSEIFDDQFSVERPDGSNFTLKIRSTKLEDSAMYFCASSQEGQTNTGELFFGEGSRLTVL.

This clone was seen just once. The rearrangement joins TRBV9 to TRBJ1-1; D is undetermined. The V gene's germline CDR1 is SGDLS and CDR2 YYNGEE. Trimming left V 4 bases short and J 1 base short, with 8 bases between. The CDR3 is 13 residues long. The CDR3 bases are TGTGCCAGCAGCCCTTTAGAGAACACTGAAGCTTTCTTT. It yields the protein CASSPLENTEAFF.

CDR3 residues: CATSRFPGQGLQETQYF. CDR3 in DNA: TGTGCCACCAGTCGTTTTCCGGGACAGGGACTACAAGAGACCCAGTACTTC. The rearrangement links TRBV24-1 to TRBJ2-5; 9 nucleotides match TRBD1. V dropped 6 bases and J dropped 2; count of bases not matched to a gene: 12. Germline lookup yields CDR1 KGHDR and CDR2 SFDVKD. The CDR3 is made up of 17 amino acids.

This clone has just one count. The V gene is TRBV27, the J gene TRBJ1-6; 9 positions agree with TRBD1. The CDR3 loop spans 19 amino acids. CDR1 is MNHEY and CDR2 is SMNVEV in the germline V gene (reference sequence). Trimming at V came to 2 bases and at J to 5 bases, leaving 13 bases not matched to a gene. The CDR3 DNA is TGTGCCAGCAGTTTACCGCGGGACAGGGTCTTTGTCAATAATTCACCCCTCCACTTT. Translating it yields CASSLPRDRVFVNNSPLHF.

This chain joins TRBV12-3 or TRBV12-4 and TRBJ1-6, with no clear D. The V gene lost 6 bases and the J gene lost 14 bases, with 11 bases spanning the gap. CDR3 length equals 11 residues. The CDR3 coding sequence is TGTGCCAGCAGCTCCCAGGTCACCCTCCACTTT. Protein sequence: CASSSQVTLHF.

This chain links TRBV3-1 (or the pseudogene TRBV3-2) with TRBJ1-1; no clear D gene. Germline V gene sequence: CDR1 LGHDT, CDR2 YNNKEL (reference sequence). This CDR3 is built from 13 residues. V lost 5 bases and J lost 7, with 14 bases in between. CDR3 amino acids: CASSLRPGVEAFF. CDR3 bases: TGTGCCAGCAGCTTGCGGCCCGGGGTTGAAGCTTTCTTT.

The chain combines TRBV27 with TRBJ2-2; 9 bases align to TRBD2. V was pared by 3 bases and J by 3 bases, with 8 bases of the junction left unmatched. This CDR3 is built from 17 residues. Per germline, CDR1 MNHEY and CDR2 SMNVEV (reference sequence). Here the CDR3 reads CASSLVGGRGYTGELFF. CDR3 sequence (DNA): TGTGCCAGCAGTTTGGTTGGCGGGAGGGGGTACACCGGGGAGCTGTTTTTT.

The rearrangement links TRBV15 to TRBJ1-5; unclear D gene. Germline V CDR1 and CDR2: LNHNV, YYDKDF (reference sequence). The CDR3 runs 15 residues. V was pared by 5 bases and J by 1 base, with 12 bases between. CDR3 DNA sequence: TGTGCCACCAGCGGATCCCTCGGGAGCAATCAGCCCCAGCATTTT. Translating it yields CATSGSLGSNQPQHF.

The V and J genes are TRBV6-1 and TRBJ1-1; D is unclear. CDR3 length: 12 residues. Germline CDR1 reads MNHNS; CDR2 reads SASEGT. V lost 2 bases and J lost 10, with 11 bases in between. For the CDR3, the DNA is TGTGCCAGCAGTGAAACGAGGATTCCAGCTTTCTTT. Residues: CASSETRIPAFF.

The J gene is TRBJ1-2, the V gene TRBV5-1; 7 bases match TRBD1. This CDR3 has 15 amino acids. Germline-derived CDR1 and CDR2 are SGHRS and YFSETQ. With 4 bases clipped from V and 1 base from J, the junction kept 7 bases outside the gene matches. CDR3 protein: CASSLSGTVNYGYTF. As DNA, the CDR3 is TGCGCCAGCAGCCTTTCCGGGACAGTTAACTATGGCTACACCTTC.

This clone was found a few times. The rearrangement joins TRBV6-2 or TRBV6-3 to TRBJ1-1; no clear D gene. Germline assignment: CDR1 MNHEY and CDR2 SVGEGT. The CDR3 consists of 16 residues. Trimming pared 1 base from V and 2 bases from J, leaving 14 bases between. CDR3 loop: CASSYFHGGINTEAFF. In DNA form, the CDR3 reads TGTGCCAGCAGTTACTTCCATGGAGGGATCAACACTGAAGCTTTCTTT.

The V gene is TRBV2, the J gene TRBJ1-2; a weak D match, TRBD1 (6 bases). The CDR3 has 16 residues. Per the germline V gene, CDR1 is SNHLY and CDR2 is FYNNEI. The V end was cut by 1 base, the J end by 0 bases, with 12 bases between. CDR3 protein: CASSEDSGAANYGYTF. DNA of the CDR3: TGTGCCAGCAGTGAAGACTCAGGGGCAGCTAACTATGGCTACACCTTC.

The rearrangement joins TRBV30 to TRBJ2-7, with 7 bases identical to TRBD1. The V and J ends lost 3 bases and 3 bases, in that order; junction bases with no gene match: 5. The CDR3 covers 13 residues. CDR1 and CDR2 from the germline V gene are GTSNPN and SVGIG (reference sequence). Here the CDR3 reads CAWSGTALYEQYF. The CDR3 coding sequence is TGTGCCTGGAGCGGGACAGCCCTCTACGAGCAGTACTTC.

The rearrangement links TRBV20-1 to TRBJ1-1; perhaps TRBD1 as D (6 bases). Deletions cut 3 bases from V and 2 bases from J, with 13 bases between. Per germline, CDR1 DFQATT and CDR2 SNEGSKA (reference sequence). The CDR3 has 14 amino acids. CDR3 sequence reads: CSASRGHSNTEAFF. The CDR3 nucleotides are TGCAGTGCTAGTAGGGGACACTCTAACACTGAAGCTTTCTTT.

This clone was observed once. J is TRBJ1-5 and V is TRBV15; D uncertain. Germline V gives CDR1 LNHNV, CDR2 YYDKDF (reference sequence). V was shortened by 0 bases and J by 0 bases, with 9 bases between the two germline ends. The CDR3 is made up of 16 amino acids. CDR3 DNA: TGTGCCACCAGCAGAGACCGACATTATAGCAATCAGCCCCAGCATTTT. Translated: CATSRDRHYSNQPQHF.

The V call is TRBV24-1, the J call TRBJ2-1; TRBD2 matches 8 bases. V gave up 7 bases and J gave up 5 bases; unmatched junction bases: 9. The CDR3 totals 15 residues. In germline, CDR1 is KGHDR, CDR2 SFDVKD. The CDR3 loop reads CATSQGGRLDNEQFF. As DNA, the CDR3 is TGTGCCACCAGCCAGGGCGGGAGGTTGGACAATGAGCAGTTCTTC.

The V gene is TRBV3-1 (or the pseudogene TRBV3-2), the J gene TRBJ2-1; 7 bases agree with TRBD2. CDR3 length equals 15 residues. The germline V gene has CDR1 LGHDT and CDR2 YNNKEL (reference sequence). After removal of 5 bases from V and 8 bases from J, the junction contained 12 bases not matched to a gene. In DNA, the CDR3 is TGTGCCAGCAGCACCGGGGGGAGGCTGGTGGATGAGCAGTTCTTC. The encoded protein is CASSTGGRLVDEQFF.